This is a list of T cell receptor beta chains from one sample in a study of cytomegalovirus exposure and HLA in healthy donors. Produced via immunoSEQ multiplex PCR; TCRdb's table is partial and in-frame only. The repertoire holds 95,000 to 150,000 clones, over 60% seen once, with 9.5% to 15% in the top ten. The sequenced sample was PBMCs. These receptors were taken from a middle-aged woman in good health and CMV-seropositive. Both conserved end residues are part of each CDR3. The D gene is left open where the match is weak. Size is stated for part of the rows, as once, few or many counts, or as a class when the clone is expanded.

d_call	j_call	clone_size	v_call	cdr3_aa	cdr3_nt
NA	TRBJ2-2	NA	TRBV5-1	CASSILEGGGELFF	TGCGCCAGCAGTATCTTAGAAGGAGGCGGGGAGCTGTTTTTT
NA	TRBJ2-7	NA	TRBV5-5	CASSLQDNPIDEQYF	TGTGCCAGCAGCTTGCAGGACAATCCGATCGACGAGCAGTACTTC
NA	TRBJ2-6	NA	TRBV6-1	CASSEQGSGANVLTF	TGTGCCAGCAGTGAACAGGGTTCTGGGGCCAACGTCCTGACTTTC
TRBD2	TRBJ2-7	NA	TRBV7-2	CASSLPSGTSGRQYF	TGTGCCAGCAGCTTACCGTCCGGGACTAGCGGGCGGCAGTACTTC
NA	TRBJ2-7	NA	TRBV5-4	CASSQDQGGSYEQYF	TGTGCCAGCAGCCAAGATCAGGGCGGCTCCTACGAGCAGTACTTC
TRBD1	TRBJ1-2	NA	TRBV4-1	CASSQEGQGDGYTF	TGCGCCAGCAGCCAAGAAGGACAGGGGGATGGCTACACCTTC
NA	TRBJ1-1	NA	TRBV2	CASMVGGGTEAFF	TGTGCCAGTATGGTGGGGGGGGGCACTGAAGCTTTCTTT
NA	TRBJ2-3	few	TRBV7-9	CASSPRGPDTQYF	TGTGCCAGCAGCCCGCGGGGACCAGATACGCAGTATTTT
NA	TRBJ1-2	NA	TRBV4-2	CASSQDAQGRGYTF	TGTGCCAGCAGCCAAGATGCACAGGGTCGGGGCTACACCTTC
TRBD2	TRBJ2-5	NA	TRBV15	CATSRKSGTSGRASMETQYF	TGTGCCACCAGCCGCAAATCCGGGACTAGCGGGAGGGCCTCGATGGAGACCCAGTACTTC
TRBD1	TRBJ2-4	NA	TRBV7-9	CASSGTGVNIQYF	TGTGCCAGCAGCGGGACAGGGGTGAACATTCAGTACTTC
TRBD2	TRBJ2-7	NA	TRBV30	CAWVDPGLAGEQYF	TGTGCCTGGGTGGATCCGGGACTAGCGGGGGAGCAGTACTTC
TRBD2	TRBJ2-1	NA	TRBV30	CAWTRTSGRDEQFF	TGTGCCTGGACCAGGACTAGCGGTAGGGATGAGCAGTTCTTC
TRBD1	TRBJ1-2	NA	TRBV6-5	CASSYQAGGGNGYTF	TGTGCCAGCAGTTACCAGGCAGGGGGAGGAAATGGCTACACCTTC
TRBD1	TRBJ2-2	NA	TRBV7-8	CASTPDRANTGELFF	TGTGCCAGCACCCCAGACAGGGCGAACACCGGGGAGCTGTTTTTT
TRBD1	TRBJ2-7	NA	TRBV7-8	CASSSGQGANEQYF	TGTGCCAGCAGCTCCGGACAGGGGGCAAACGAGCAGTACTTC
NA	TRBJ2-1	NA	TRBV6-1	CASSEARIAGNNEQFF	TGTGCCAGCAGTGAAGCGCGAATAGCCGGTAACAATGAGCAGTTCTTC
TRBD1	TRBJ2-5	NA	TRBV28	CASSSTGASQETQYF	TGTGCCAGCAGTTCAACAGGGGCCTCCCAAGAGACCCAGTACTTC
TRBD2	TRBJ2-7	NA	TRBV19	CASRRAGDSYEQYF	TGTGCCAGTAGACGGGCGGGGGATTCCTACGAGCAGTACTTC
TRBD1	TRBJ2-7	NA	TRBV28	CASRTGQGWEQYF	TGTGCCAGCAGAACCGGACAGGGGTGGGAGCAGTACTTC
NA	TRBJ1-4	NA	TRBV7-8	CASTTGEKLFF	TGTGCCAGCACAACCGGGGAAAAACTGTTTTTT
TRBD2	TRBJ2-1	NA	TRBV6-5	CASSYSGRAGDEQFF	TGTGCCAGCAGTTACAGCGGGAGGGCTGGAGATGAGCAGTTCTTC
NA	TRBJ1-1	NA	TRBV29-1	CSAFAQGTEAFF	TGCAGCGCCTTCGCTCAGGGGACTGAAGCTTTCTTT
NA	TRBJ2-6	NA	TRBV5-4	CASSSYFSGANVLTF	TGTGCCAGCAGCTCTTACTTCTCTGGGGCCAACGTCCTGACTTTC
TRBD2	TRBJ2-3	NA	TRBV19	CSSGSTDTQYF	TGTAGTAGCGGGAGTACAGATACGCAGTATTTT
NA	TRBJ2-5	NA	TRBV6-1	CASSEGTGGETQYF	TGTGCCAGCAGTGAAGGGACTGGGGGGGAGACCCAGTACTTC
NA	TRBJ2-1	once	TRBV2	CASSFQGYNEQFF	TGTGCCAGCAGTTTCCAGGGTTACAATGAGCAGTTCTTC
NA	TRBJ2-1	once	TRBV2	CASSDLRYNEQFF	TGTGCCAGCAGTGACCTCCGCTACAATGAGCAGTTCTTC
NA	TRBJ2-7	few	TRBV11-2	CASSHPMRGDHEQYF	TGTGCCAGCAGCCACCCCATGCGGGGAGATCACGAGCAGTACTTC
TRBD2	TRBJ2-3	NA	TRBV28	CASMGREAWGTDTQYF	TGTGCCAGCATGGGGCGGGAGGCGTGGGGCACAGATACGCAGTATTTT
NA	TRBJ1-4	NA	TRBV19	CASSSGRIFNEKLFF	TGTGCCAGTAGTAGCGGCCGGATTTTTAATGAAAAACTGTTTTTT
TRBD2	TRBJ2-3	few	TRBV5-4	CASSLAPGLGLDTQYF	TGTGCCAGCAGCTTGGCCCCGGGACTAGGGTTAGATACGCAGTATTTT